Listed here are 8 T cell receptor beta chains from one sample, sequenced in a study of beta chain features in type 1 diabetes. These TCRs' antigens remain unknown. Since all of the isolated RNA was reverse transcribed, expressed TCRB transcripts were what got sequenced. The repertoire was sequenced with immunoSEQ multiplex PCR; TCRdb's copy has only in-frame clones and lacks some. The sample yields approximately 260,000 clones, roughly 22% seen once. Study-wide results and caveats: TCRB CDR3 length was moderately but significantly reduced in all four CD4+ subsets of Type 1 diabetes patients.

The sequenced sample was naive CD4+ T cells from blood. The source of these receptors is a woman aged 40 to 50 with type 1 diabetes.

The chain carries TRBV14 and TRBJ2-3, with 8 bases identical to TRBD2. CDR3 length: 17 amino acids. The germline V gene has CDR1 SGHDN and CDR2 FVKESK. After removal of 4 bases from V and 2 bases from J, the junction contained 11 bases not matched to a gene. The CDR3 coding sequence is TGTGCCAGCAGCCGCGTCCAGGGGCGGGGGGACACAGATACGCAGTATTTT. Amino acid sequence: CASSRVQGRGDTDTQYF. Supplemented by reference TRBV14 and TRBJ2-3, the full variable domain reads EAGVTQFPSHSVIEKGQTVTLRCDPISGHDNLYWYRRVMGKEIKFLLHFVKESKQDESGMPNNRFLAERTGGTYSTLKVQPAELEDSGVYFCASSRVQGRGDTDTQYFGPGTRLTVL.

The chain combines TRBV13 with TRBJ2-4, with D perhaps matching TRBD1 (8 bases). The CDR3 spans 14 residues. Germline V CDR1 and CDR2: PRHDT, FYEKMQ (reference sequence). V lost 6 bases, J lost 2 bases, and 11 bases lay in between. The CDR3 loop is CASRQGGTKNIQYF. DNA of the CDR3: TGTGCCAGCAGACAGGGGGGGACCAAAAACATTCAGTACTTC.

This clone appeared a few times. The V call is TRBV5-1, the J call TRBJ2-5; maybe TRBD2 (6 bases). Germline assignment: CDR1 SGHRS and CDR2 YFSETQ. There are 13 residues in the CDR3. The germline V and J ends were trimmed by 4 bases and 5 bases, with 12 bases remaining between them. The CDR3: CASSLTGEETQYF. CDR3 in DNA: TGCGCCAGCAGCCTTACGGGGGAGGAGACCCAGTACTTC.

The chain uses TRBV28 and TRBJ2-7, with TRBD1 as a possible D gene (6 bases). Germline-derived CDR1 and CDR2 are MDHEN and SYDVKM. This CDR3 has 15 amino acids. The germline V and J ends were trimmed by 5 bases and 0 bases, with 14 bases remaining between them. CDR3 nucleotide sequence: TGTGCCAGCAGTCTCCCAGGGGTTCTCTCCTACGAGCAGTACTTC. The encoded protein is CASSLPGVLSYEQYF.

CDR3 sequence: CASSLDVGTESYEQYF. In DNA, the CDR3 is TGCGCCAGCAGCTTGGATGTGGGGACAGAGTCCTACGAGCAGTACTTC. The chain is built from TRBV5-1 and TRBJ2-7; 7 bases are a match to TRBD1. This CDR3 comprises 16 residues. Germline CDR1 SGHRS, CDR2 YFSETQ. V lost 0 bases and J lost 1; bases outside the gene matches: 7.

For this clone: Other DNA sequences in this sample translate to the same CDR3. The V call is TRBV29-1, the J call TRBJ1-1, with 7 bases aligning to TRBD1. V lost 1 base to trimming and J lost 5 bases; unmatched junction nucleotides: 4. From germline, CDR1 is SQVTM and CDR2 ANQGSEA. The CDR3 has 13 amino acids. The CDR3 DNA sequence: TGCAGCGTTGAAGGGACAGGAGGAACTGAAGCTTTCTTT. Protein sequence: CSVEGTGGTEAFF.

The chain joins TRBV29-1 to TRBJ1-2; 9 bases are shared with TRBD1. CDR1 is SQVTM and CDR2 is ANQGSEA in the germline V gene. This CDR3 is built from 13 residues. Trimming took 7 bases from V and 3 from J; bases not matched to a gene: 6. CDR3 residues: CSARDRVDYGYTF. The CDR3 nucleotides are TGCAGCGCCCGGGACAGGGTGGACTATGGCTACACCTTC. Full variable domain (outside the CDR3, taken from reference TRBV29-1 and TRBJ1-2): SAVISQKPSRDICQRGTSLTIQCQVDSQVTMMFWYRQQPGQSLTLIATANQGSEATYESGFVIDKFPISRPNLTFSTLTVSNMSPEDSSIYLCSARDRVDYGYTFGSGTRLTVV.

The chain has TRBV7-9 and TRBJ2-3; D is perhaps TRBD2 (6 bases). V lost 5 bases, J lost 1 base, and 13 bases lay in between. CDR1 is SEHNR, CDR2 FQNEAQ, per germline (reference sequence). The CDR3 has 15 residues. CDR3 residues: CASSHGTRGTDTQYF. CDR3 in DNA: TGTGCCAGCAGCCACGGGACTCGCGGCACAGATACGCAGTATTTT.